This TCR beta chain was recovered during a study of blood T cell repertoires in COVID-19. Authors' data handling: For nucleated cells, counts were estimated from reference gene primer amplification. TCRdb's copy holds only in-frame clones and misses some; the assay was immunoSEQ multiplex PCR. The D gene and trimming were derived from the DNA, and the V and J assignments and clone size from that table. The sample shows roughly 410,000 clones, about 90% of them seen only once. The CDR3 sequence is 20 residues long. The germline V gene encodes CDR1 LGHDT and CDR2 YNNKEL (reference sequence). V was clipped by 5 bases and J by 1 base; unmatched bases: 18.

The sequencing input was peripheral blood. The chain employs TRBV3-1 (or the pseudogene TRBV3-2) and TRBJ2-2; 8 bases agree with TRBD1. The clonotype was recovered from a woman aged 55-70 years with COVID-19, enrolled during active disease. CDR3: CASSGRISAGGYRNTGELFF. As DNA, the CDR3 is TGTGCCAGCAGCGGAAGGATTTCTGCAGGGGGCTATAGGAACACCGGGGAGCTGTTTTTT.